This T cell receptor beta chain was observed in a study of esophageal squamous cell carcinoma under preoperative chemotherapy. Germline CDR1 and CDR2: SGHVS and FQNEAQ. The CDR3 has 14 residues. This clonotype was found a few times. This may arise from a read error, as a much more abundant clone is one base away. In this CDR3 the conserved last residue, phenylalanine or tryptophan, is missing, so a read error is likely. Time point defined: before preoperative PTX-NDP chemotherapy. TCRdb reanalysed the PCR reads using MiXCR and keeps one entry per CDR3 protein. The sample lists some 16,000 distinct CDR3 sequences; 60% were seen once.

This specimen was taken from a patient given preoperative chemotherapy. The origin of this receptor is a human donor with esophageal squamous cell carcinoma. The donor label of this sample is uncertain. The gene calls are TRBV7-8 and TRBJ2-1, with TRBD2 matching over 9 bases. The end of the DNA fits TRBJ2-7 better, so the J call may be wrong. The CDR3 DNA is TGTGCCAGCAGCTTAGTTCAGCGGGAGGTTGAGCAGTACCTC. Translating it yields CASSLVQREVEQYL.